This entry concerns a single T cell receptor (beta chain). Antigen: not known. Data came from immunoSEQ multiplex PCR; TCRdb stores just in-frame clones and leaves some out. The sample shows around 60,000 clones, about 80% of them seen only once. The sample comes from a study of OX40 agonist ivuxolimab in advanced cancers. Study at large: Every 2 weeks, ivuxolimab was infused into the patients intravenously at between 0.01 and 10 mg/kg.

Study-wide findings and caveats: More expanded clones were found, on average, in CD8+ than in CD4+ T cells.

The sequencing used CD4+ or CD8+ T cells sorted from blood, collected in a trial of the OX40 agonist ivuxolimab. This clonotype was sampled from an adult with an advanced solid tumor such as melanoma, head and neck, liver or kidney cancer.

CDR3 bases: TGTGCCAGCACCCAGTACAGACTAAATGAAAAACTGTTTTTT. Protein: CASTQYRLNEKLFF. V is TRBV2 and J is TRBJ1-4; D remains unclear. Germline V gene lookup returns CDR1 SNHLY and CDR2 FYNNEI. V was trimmed by 7 bases and J by 5 bases, leaving 14 bases between them. The CDR3 covers 14 residues.